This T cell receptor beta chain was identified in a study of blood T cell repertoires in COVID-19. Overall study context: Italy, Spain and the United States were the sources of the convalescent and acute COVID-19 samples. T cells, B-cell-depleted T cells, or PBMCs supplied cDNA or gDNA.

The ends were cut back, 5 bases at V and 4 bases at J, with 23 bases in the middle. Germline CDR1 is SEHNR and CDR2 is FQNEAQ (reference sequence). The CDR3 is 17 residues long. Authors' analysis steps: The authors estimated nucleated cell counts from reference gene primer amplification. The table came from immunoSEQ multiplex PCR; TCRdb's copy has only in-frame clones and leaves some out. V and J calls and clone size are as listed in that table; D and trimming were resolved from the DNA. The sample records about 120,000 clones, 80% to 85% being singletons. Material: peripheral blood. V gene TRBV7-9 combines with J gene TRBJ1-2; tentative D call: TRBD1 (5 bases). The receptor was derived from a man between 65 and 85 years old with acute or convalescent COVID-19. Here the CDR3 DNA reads TGTGCCAGCAGCGGGGGGACGCCTTATGTGGGGATCTATGGCTACACCTTC. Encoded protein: CASSGGTPYVGIYGYTF.